The 14 T cell receptor beta chains below all came from one sample that was sequenced in a study of cytomegalovirus exposure and HLA in healthy donors. A multiplex PCR was run with 60 Vbeta primers and 13 Jbeta primers. Assay used: immunoSEQ multiplex PCR; TCRdb lists only in-frame clones, some missing. The sample contains some 150,000 clones, roughly 80% of which appear only once. The source material was PBMCs. Source of these receptors: a man aged 25 to 40 in good health and CMV-seronegative.

The J gene is TRBJ1-4, the V gene TRBV18, with TRBD1 identical over 7 bases. This CDR3 has 17 residues. V was pared by 2 bases and J by 0 bases, with 6 bases of the junction left unmatched. From germline, CDR1 is KGHSH and CDR2 LQKENI. The CDR3, as DNA: TGTGCCAGCTCACCAACAGGGGAACGTGCAACTAATGAAAAACTGTTTTTT. It encodes CASSPTGERATNEKLFF.

J is TRBJ1-1 and V is TRBV18; 8 bases align to TRBD1. Looked up from germline, CDR1 is KGHSH and CDR2 is LQKENI. With 3 bases clipped from V and 0 bases from J, the junction kept 6 bases outside the gene matches. The CDR3 is 16 amino acids. CDR3 nucleotide sequence: TGTGCCAGCTCACCGAGGGACAGGATACTGAACACTGAAGCTTTCTTT. This encodes CASSPRDRILNTEAFF.

The gene calls are TRBV6-1 and TRBJ1-2; the D gene is possibly TRBD1 (5 bases). Germline V gene data show CDR1 as MNHNS and CDR2 as SASEGT. CDR3 length: 14 residues. Trimming took off 6 bases at V and 6 bases at J, with 17 bases between the two ends. The CDR3 sequence: CASRRTLLGDGYTF. CDR3 bases: TGTGCCAGCAGGCGGACACTCCTTGGAGATGGCTACACCTTC.

V is TRBV5-4 and J is TRBJ1-5, with D unresolved. This CDR3 is 12 amino acids long. V lost 1 base and J lost 9, with 8 bases in between. The germline CDR1 and CDR2 sequences are SGHNT and YYREEE (reference sequence). In DNA, the CDR3 is TGTGCCAGCAGCTTGTCGGGAGCGCCCCAGCATTTT. The encoded protein is CASSLSGAPQHF.

This clone occurred once. This rearrangement joins TRBV7-8 to TRBJ2-7; tentative D call: TRBD1 (5 bases). The CDR3 sequence is 13 residues long. The V end was cut by 5 bases, the J end by 4 bases, with 12 bases between. Germline-derived CDR1 and CDR2 are SGHVS and FQNEAQ. The CDR3 loop is CASSAETVYEQYF. The CDR3 DNA reads TGTGCCAGCAGCGCAGAGACAGTTTACGAGCAGTACTTC. Full variable domain (remainder filled in from reference TRBV7-8 and TRBJ2-7): GAGVSQSPRYKVAKRGQDVALRCDPISGHVSLFWYQQALGQGPEFLTYFQNEAQLDKSGLPSDRFFAERPEGSVSTLKIQRTQQEDSAVYLCASSAETVYEQYFGPGTRLTVT.

The chain uses TRBV6-5 and TRBJ2-1; no clear D gene. Deletions cut 0 bases from V and 7 bases from J, with 16 bases between. The V gene's germline CDR1 is MNHEY and CDR2 SVGAGI. CDR3 length equals 16 residues. This chain's CDR3 is CASSYSANQVRNEQFF. The CDR3 DNA sequence: TGTGCCAGCAGTTACTCCGCCAATCAAGTGAGGAATGAGCAGTTCTTC.

V and J are TRBV5-4 and TRBJ2-1; 8 bases are a match to TRBD1. The germline gives CDR1 SGHNT, CDR2 YYREEE (reference sequence). The length of the CDR3 is 15 residues. V was clipped by 4 bases and J by 0 bases; unmatched bases: 3. Written as DNA, the CDR3 is TGTGCCAGCAGCGTGGACAGGGCCTCCTACAATGAGCAGTTCTTC. This encodes CASSVDRASYNEQFF.

Comment on this clone: Other DNA variants within this sample encode the same CDR3. The chain joins TRBV7-9 to TRBJ1-2, with D unclear. Germline V gives CDR1 SEHNR, CDR2 FQNEAQ (reference sequence). Trimming shortened V by 3 bases and J by 6 bases, and 8 bases separated the two germline ends. The CDR3 is 12 amino acids. CDR3 in DNA: TGTGCCAGCAGCTTCGGGAGCGATGGCTACACCTTC. This codes for CASSFGSDGYTF.

V usage is TRBV13 and J usage is TRBJ1-5; a possible D gene is TRBD1 (6 bases). Trimming removed 2 bases from V and 2 bases from J, with 7 bases in between. Germline CDR1 reads PRHDT; CDR2 reads FYEKMQ (reference sequence). The CDR3 is 14 residues long. In DNA form, the CDR3 reads TGTGCCAGCAGCTTATCAGGGGGCAATCAGCCCCAGCATTTT. Amino acids: CASSLSGGNQPQHF.

The V call is TRBV28, the J call TRBJ1-5; 9 bases line up with TRBD1. With V trimmed by 8 bases and J by 4 bases, 6 bases remained unmatched. Per the germline V gene, CDR1 is MDHEN and CDR2 is SYDVKM. The CDR3 loop spans 14 amino acids. The CDR3, as DNA: TGTGCCAGCCTAACAGGGGGCCTTAATCAGCCCCAGCATTTT. Its translation is CASLTGGLNQPQHF.

The V call is TRBV6-4, the J call TRBJ2-2; 12 bases line up with TRBD2. Trimming removed 4 bases from V and 7 bases from J; junction bases left unmatched: 4. CDR1 is MRHNA and CDR2 is SNTAGT in the germline V gene. The CDR3 runs 15 residues. DNA for the CDR3: TGTGCCAGCAGTGGACTAGCGGGAGACAGCGGGGAGCTGTTTTTT. Encoded protein: CASSGLAGDSGELFF.

The chain employs TRBV28 and TRBJ2-5; D is possibly TRBD2 (5 bases). The CDR3 is 14 amino acids. V was pared by 7 bases and J by 5 bases, with 17 bases between. Germline V lookup: CDR1 MDHEN, CDR2 SYDVKM. CDR3 DNA: TGTGCCAGCACCCAGGTAAGGGAGACGGAGACCCAGTACTTC. Residues: CASTQVRETETQYF.

Only a few counts were recorded for this clone. The chain links TRBV28 to TRBJ2-7, with 10 bases aligning to TRBD1. This CDR3 comprises 14 residues. V dropped 10 bases and J dropped 6; count of bases not matched to a gene: 12. CDR1 is MDHEN and CDR2 is SYDVKM in the germline V gene. The DNA of the CDR3 is TGTGCCACCAGGACCGGGACAGGGGTTATCGAGCAGTACTTC. Protein: CATRTGTGVIEQYF. Full variable domain (remainder filled in from reference TRBV28 and TRBJ2-7): DVKVTQSSRYLVKRTGEKVFLECVQDMDHENMFWYRQDPGLGLRLIYFSYDVKMKEKGDIPEGYSVSREKKERFSLILESASTNQTSMYLCATRTGTGVIEQYFGPGTRLTVT.

V is TRBV19 and J is TRBJ1-4; no clear D. Germline V gives CDR1 LNHDA, CDR2 SQIVND (reference sequence). V gave up 4 bases and J gave up 8 bases, with 17 bases separating them. The CDR3 sequence is 15 residues long. DNA for the CDR3: TGTGCCAGTAGTACAAATAGCAAACTTAAAGAAAAACTGTTTTTT. Its translation is CASSTNSKLKEKLFF.